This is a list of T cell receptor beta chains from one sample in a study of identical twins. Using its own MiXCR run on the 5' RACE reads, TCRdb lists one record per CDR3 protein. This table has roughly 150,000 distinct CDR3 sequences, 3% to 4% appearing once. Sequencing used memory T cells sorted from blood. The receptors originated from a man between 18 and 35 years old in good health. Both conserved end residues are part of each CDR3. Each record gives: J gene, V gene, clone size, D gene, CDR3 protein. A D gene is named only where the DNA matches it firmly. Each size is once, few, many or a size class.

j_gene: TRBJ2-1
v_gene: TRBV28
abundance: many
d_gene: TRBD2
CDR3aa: CASSLLGWASGSRYNEQFF

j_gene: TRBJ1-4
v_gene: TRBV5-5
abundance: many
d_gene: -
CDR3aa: CASSLQAGNEKLFF

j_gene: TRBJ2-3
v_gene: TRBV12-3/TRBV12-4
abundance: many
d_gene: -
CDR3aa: CASSDEGDGTDTQYF

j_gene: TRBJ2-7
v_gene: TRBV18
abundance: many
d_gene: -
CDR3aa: CASSPVGSQLEQYF

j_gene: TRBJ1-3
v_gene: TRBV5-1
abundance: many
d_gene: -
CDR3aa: CASRPEFAGNTIYF

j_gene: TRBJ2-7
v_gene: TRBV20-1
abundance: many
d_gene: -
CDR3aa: CSARDLPRSLYEQYF

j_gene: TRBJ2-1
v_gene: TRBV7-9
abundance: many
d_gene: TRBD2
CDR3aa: CASSPTAASGIVNEQFF

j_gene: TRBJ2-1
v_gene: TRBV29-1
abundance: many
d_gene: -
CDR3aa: CSVGLGSRSEQFF

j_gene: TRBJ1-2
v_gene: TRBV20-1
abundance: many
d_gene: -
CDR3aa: CSALAGGARGYTF

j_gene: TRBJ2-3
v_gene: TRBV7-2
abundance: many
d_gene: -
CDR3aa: CASSLVGSTTDTQYF

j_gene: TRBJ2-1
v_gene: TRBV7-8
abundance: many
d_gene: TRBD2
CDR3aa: CASRPIAGPYNEQFF

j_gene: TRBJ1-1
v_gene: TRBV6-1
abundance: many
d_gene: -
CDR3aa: CASTGPAGFF

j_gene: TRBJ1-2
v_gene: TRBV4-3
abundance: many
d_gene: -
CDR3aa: CASSQDRKGDYGYTF

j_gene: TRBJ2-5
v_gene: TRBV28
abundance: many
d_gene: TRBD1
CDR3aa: CASSSGGAGGRETQYF

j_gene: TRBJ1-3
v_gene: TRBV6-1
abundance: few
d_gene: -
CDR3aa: CATQLQGANTIYF

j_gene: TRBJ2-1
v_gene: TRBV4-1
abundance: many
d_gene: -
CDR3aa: CASSQANYPSSYNEQFF

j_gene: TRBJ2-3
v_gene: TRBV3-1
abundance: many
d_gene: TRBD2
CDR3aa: CASSQGLAVGTDTQYF

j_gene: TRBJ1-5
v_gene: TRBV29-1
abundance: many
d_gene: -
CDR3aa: CSVGGVRQPQHF

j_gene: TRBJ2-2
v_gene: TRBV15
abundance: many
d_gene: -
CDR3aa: CATSRASAGELFF

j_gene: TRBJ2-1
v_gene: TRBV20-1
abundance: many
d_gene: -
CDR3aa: CSARDQTGDGEQFF

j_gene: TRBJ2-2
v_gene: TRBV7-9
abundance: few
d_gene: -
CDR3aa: CASASDTGELFF

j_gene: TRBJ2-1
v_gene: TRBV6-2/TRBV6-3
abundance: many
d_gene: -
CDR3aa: CASSRLATYNEQFF

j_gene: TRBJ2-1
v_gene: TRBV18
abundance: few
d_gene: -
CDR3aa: CASSPWARYNEQFF

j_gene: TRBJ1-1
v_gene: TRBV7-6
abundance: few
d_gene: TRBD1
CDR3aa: CASSADRLSAEAFF

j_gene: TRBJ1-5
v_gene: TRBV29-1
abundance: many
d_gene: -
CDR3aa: CSVATGGGGEPQHF

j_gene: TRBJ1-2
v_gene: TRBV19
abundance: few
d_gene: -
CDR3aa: CASRGPQGYGYTF

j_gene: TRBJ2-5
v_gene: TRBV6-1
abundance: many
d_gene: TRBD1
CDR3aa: CASSPGTGQETQYF

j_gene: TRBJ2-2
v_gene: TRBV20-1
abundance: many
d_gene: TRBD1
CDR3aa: CSALQGQGASGELFF